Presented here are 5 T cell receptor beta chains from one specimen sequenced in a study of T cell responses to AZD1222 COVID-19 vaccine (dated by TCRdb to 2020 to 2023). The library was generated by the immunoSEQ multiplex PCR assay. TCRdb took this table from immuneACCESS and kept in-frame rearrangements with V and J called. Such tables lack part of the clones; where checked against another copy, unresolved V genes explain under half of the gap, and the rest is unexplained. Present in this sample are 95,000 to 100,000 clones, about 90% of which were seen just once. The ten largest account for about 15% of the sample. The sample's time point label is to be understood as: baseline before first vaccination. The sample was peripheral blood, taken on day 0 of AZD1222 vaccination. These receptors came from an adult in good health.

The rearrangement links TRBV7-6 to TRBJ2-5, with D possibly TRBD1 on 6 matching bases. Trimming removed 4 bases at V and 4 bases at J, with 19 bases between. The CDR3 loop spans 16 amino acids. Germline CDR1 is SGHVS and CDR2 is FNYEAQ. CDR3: CASSSPYTGRRETQYF. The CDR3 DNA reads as TGTGCCAGCAGCTCGCCTTATACAGGGCGGCGAGAGACCCAGTACTTC.

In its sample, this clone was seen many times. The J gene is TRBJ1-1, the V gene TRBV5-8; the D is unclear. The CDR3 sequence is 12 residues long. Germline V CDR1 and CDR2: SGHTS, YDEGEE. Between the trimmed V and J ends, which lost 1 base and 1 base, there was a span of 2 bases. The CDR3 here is CASSLRNTEAFF. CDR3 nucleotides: TGTGCCAGCAGCTTGAGGAACACTGAAGCTTTCTTT. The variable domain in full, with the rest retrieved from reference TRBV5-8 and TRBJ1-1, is EAGVTQSPTHLIKTRGQQATLRCSPISGHTSVYWYQQALGLGLQFLLWYDEGEERNRGNFPPRFSGRQFPNYSSELNVNALELEDSALYLCASSLRNTEAFFGQGTRLTVV.

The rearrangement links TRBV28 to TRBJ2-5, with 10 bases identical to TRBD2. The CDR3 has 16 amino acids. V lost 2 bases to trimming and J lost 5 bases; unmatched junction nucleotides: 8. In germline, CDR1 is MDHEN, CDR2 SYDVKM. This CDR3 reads CASSLSRLAGGETQYF. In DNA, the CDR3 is TGTGCCAGCAGTTTAAGCCGACTAGCGGGCGGGGAGACCCAGTACTTC.

The CDR3 nucleotides read TGTGCCAGCAGCTTAGAGGGTTTGGCCGGCTACACCTTC. It yields the protein CASSLEGLAGYTF. The J gene is TRBJ1-2, the V gene TRBV7-9; D is unclear. CDR3 length: 13 residues. The ends were cut back, 1 base at V and 8 bases at J, with 11 bases in the middle. The germline CDR1 and CDR2 sequences are SEHNR and FQNEAQ (reference sequence).

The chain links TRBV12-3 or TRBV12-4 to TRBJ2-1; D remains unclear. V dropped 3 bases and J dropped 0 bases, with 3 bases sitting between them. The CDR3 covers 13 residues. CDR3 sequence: CASSFSSYNEQFF. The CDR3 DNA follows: TGTGCCAGCAGTTTCAGCTCCTACAATGAGCAGTTCTTC.